Included here is one TCR beta chain sequence, with context. The antigen is undetermined. The CDR3 length is 15 residues. Between the trimmed V and J ends, which lost 4 bases and 2 bases, there was a span of 15 bases. Germline V gene sequence: CDR1 SGHNT, CDR2 YYREEE (reference sequence). The record originates from a study of cytomegalovirus exposure and HLA in healthy donors. Study context: Among the roughly 370 genotyped donors, approximately 82% were placed in the Caucasian-associated ancestry cluster. Study-wide results and limits: Earlier analysis found most TCR beta V segments productive about 90% or about 30% of the time. Cytomegalovirus association was listed for 164 TCR beta chains. Fewer N-insertions (relative to the 666-donor mean) were reportedly seen in an Asian-associated ancestry cluster in a later analysis.

The PCR contained 60 Vbeta and 13 Jbeta primers. TCRdb's table, derived via immunoSEQ multiplex PCR, lists solely in-frame clones and lacks some. The table lists 90,000 to 100,000 clones, about 74% of them singletons. The chain carries TRBV5-4 and TRBJ2-5, with D maybe TRBD1 (5 bases). The sample comprised PBMCs. The clonotype was recovered from a man aged 60 to 75 in good health and CMV-seropositive. CDR3 DNA sequence: TGTGCCAGCAGCCAAACACAGGACACTCAAGAGACCCAGTACTTC. Protein sequence: CASSQTQDTQETQYF. The variable domain in full, completed from reference TRBV5-4 and TRBJ2-5, reads ETGVTQSPTHLIKTRGQQVTLRCSSQSGHNTVSWYQQALGQGPQFIFQYYREEENGRGNFPPRFSGLQFPNYSSELNVNALELDDSALYLCASSQTQDTQETQYFGPGTRLLVL.